The rows below give T cell receptor beta chains drawn from one sample of a study of cytomegalovirus exposure and HLA in healthy donors. Libraries were prepared by immunoSEQ multiplex PCR; TCRdb keeps only in-frame clonotypes and omits some of them. The table includes 80,000 or so clones, around two thirds detected once. Material for sequencing was PBMCs. The receptors shown here come from a woman aged 50 to 65 in good health and CMV-seropositive. Both conserved end residues are part of each CDR3. A D gene is named only where the DNA matches it firmly. The listing skips clone size in some rows; elsewhere it reads once, few, many or a size class.

d_call | j_call | clone_size | v_call | cdr3_aa | cdr3_nt
TRBD2 | TRBJ2-3 | once | TRBV14 | CASSHRGGTQYF | TGTGCCAGTAGCCACCGGGGGGGGACGCAGTATTTT
TRBD2 | TRBJ2-1 | few | TRBV4-2 | CASSQRTSADNEQFF | TGTGCCAGCAGCCAAAGAACTAGCGCGGACAATGAGCAGTTCTTC
. | TRBJ1-1 | . | TRBV6-5 | CASSKQLNTEAFF | TGTGCCAGCAGTAAACAGCTTAACACTGAAGCTTTCTTT
. | TRBJ1-4 | . | TRBV7-9 | CASSLPGREEKLFF | TGTGCCAGCAGCTTACCAGGGAGGGAGGAAAAACTGTTTTTT
TRBD2 | TRBJ2-5 | . | TRBV2 | CASSKAGNRKETQYF | TGTGCCAGCAGCAAAGCGGGGAATCGAAAAGAGACCCAGTACTTC
. | TRBJ1-4 | . | TRBV5-6 | CASSLMGRGNEKLFF | TGTGCCAGCAGCTTGATGGGCAGGGGAAATGAAAAACTGTTTTTT
TRBD2 | TRBJ2-1 | few | TRBV4-1 | CASSQTQAGGLINEQFF | TGCGCCAGCAGCCAGACCCAGGCGGGGGGGCTAATAAATGAGCAGTTCTTC
TRBD2 | TRBJ2-3 | few | TRBV6-7 | CASNKNRTGTSGVNGTDTQYF | TGTGCCAGCAACAAAAACCGGACAGGGACTAGCGGGGTGAACGGCACAGATACGCAGTATTTT
. | TRBJ2-2 | . | TRBV7-7 | CASSPFGGGANTGELFF | TGTGCCAGCAGTCCATTCGGAGGGGGCGCGAACACCGGGGAGCTGTTTTTT
. | TRBJ2-7 | . | TRBV9 | CASSVLAYEQYF | TGTGCCAGCAGCGTACTAGCGTACGAGCAGTACTTC
. | TRBJ1-2 | . | TRBV19 | CASSRDTPNYGYTF | TGTGCCAGTAGTAGGGACACGCCTAACTATGGCTACACCTTC
TRBD1 | TRBJ1-1 | . | TRBV7-2 | CASSPPGAGQGTEAFF | TGTGCCAGCAGCCCGCCCGGGGCGGGACAGGGCACTGAAGCTTTCTTT
. | TRBJ2-7 | few | TRBV6-5 | CASSYSFFRCCSEQYF | TGTGCCAGCAGTTACTCCTTCTTTCGGTGCTGTTCCGAGCAGTACTTC
. | TRBJ2-3 | once | TRBV11-2 | CASSFNSGTDTQYF | TGTGCCAGCAGCTTTAACAGTGGCACAGATACGCAGTATTTT
TRBD2 | TRBJ2-5 | . | TRBV11-2 | CASSLERGGAGETQYF | TGTGCCAGCAGCTTAGAGCGCGGGGGGGCCGGCGAGACCCAGTACTTC
TRBD1 | TRBJ1-2 | . | TRBV19 | CASSISWTGTRGYTF | TGTGCCAGTAGTATAAGCTGGACAGGGACCAGGGGCTACACCTTC
TRBD2 | TRBJ2-1 | . | TRBV5-8 | CASSPLAGGGYNEQFF | TGTGCCAGCAGCCCCCTGGCGGGGGGGGGTTACAATGAGCAGTTCTTC
TRBD2 | TRBJ2-1 | few | TRBV5-1 | CASSPEVAGGPGNEQFF | TGCGCCAGCAGCCCGGAGGTAGCGGGGGGGCCTGGCAATGAGCAGTTCTTC
. | TRBJ2-2 | . | TRBV27 | CASSVTGGANTGELFF | TGTGCCAGCAGTGTGACAGGAGGAGCGAACACCGGGGAGCTGTTTTTT
TRBD1 | TRBJ1-2 | . | TRBV28 | CASSPDRAVNYGYTF | TGTGCCAGCAGCCCGGACAGGGCCGTGAACTATGGCTACACCTTC
. | TRBJ1-1 | . | TRBV12-5 | CASGLVGPQVLGRAFF | TGTGCTAGTGGTTTGGTAGGCCCCCAAGTGTTAGGGAGAGCTTTCTTT
. | TRBJ1-2 | . | TRBV13 | CASSLGSQIAISGYGYTF | TGTGCCAGCAGCTTAGGGTCTCAGATAGCTATATCTGGCTATGGCTACACCTTC
. | TRBJ2-3 | once | TRBV7-3 | CASSLGGRPGADTQYF | TGTGCCAGCAGCTTAGGGGGACGCCCAGGGGCAGATACGCAGTATTTT
. | TRBJ1-3 | few | TRBV4-1 | CASSHPQGYGAGNTIYF | TGCGCCAGCAGCCACCCGCAGGGCTATGGGGCGGGAAACACCATATATTTT
. | TRBJ1-2 | few | TRBV10-3 | CASGGTNYGYTF | TGTGCCAGCGGCGGGACTAACTATGGCTACACCTTC
TRBD2 | TRBJ2-3 | . | TRBV2 | CASRPTSGGGTQYF | TGTGCCAGCAGGCCGACTAGCGGGGGGGGTACGCAGTATTTT
. | TRBJ2-3 | . | TRBV7-7 | CASSLNPGVPDTQYF | TGTGCCAGCAGCTTAAACCCGGGGGTTCCAGATACGCAGTATTTT
TRBD2 | TRBJ2-5 | . | TRBV7-3 | CASSSSGTSGGETQYF | TGTGCCAGCAGCTCCTCCGGGACTAGCGGGGGAGAGACCCAGTACTTC
. | TRBJ1-4 | . | TRBV7-8 | CASSLGGGFGSNEKLFF | TGTGCCAGCAGCTTAGGAGGAGGGTTTGGTTCTAATGAAAAACTGTTTTTT
. | TRBJ1-5 | . | TRBV6-5 | CASSPQVSLHQPQHF | TGTGCCAGCAGCCCCCAGGTTTCTCTCCATCAGCCCCAGCATTTT
TRBD1 | TRBJ1-2 | few | TRBV7-9 | CSSSWGTGENYGYTF | TGTTCCAGCAGCTGGGGGACAGGGGAAAACTATGGCTACACCTTC
. | TRBJ1-2 | . | TRBV4-2 | CASSRQMGGDYGYTF | TGTGCCAGCAGCCGTCAAATGGGGGGGGACTATGGCTACACCTTC
TRBD1 | TRBJ2-1 | . | TRBV6-5 | CASSQGAPYNEQFF | TGTGCCAGCAGCCAGGGGGCCCCCTACAATGAGCAGTTCTTC
TRBD2 | TRBJ2-5 | once | TRBV5-1 | CASSLTPGLAGGPKHPQYF | TGCGCCAGCAGCTTGACGCCGGGACTAGCGGGGGGGCCCAAGCACCCCCAGTACTTC
TRBD1 | TRBJ2-2 | . | TRBV29-1 | CSVGGQGTGELFF | TGCAGCGTAGGGGGACAGGGCACCGGGGAGCTGTTTTTT